This is a list of T cell receptor beta chains from one sample in a study of T cells after yellow fever vaccination. In TCRdb, the 5' RACE reads were re-called with MiXCR into one record per CDR3 protein. The sample records about 130,000 distinct CDR3 sequences, approximately 7% being singletons. This specimen consisted of CD4+ T cells sorted from PBMCs, obtained more than 8 days after the first yellow fever vaccination. The receptors here all came from a man between 18 and 35 years old who received the YFV17D yellow fever vaccine. CDR3s include the opening cysteine and the closing phenylalanine or tryptophan. The order of the fields is D gene, V gene, J gene, clone size, CDR3 DNA, CDR3 protein. The D gene is left open where the match is weak. Clone sizes are given selectively: once, few, many, or a class where the clone is expanded.

NA	TRBV9	TRBJ2-1	many	TGTGCCAGCAGCGTAGAGTCGAGGGATGAGCAGTTCTTC	CASSVESRDEQFF
NA	TRBV5-1	TRBJ2-1	many	TGCGCCAGCAGCTCTACTAGCTTCTCCTACAATGAGCAGTTCTTC	CASSSTSFSYNEQFF
NA	TRBV27	TRBJ2-7	many	TGTGCCAGCAGTCGAACGCAACCGACACTCGGACCTGTTTTCTTC	CASSRTQPTLGPVFF
NA	TRBV12-5	TRBJ2-3	many	TGTGCTAGTGGTTCAATAGGGAGCACAGATACGCAGTATTTT	CASGSIGSTDTQYF
NA	TRBV4-2	TRBJ1-4	many	TGTGCCAGCAGCCCCTTCTCCGGCCGCGGAGGCGAAAAACTGTTTTTT	CASSPFSGRGGEKLFF
NA	TRBV6-5	TRBJ1-2	NA	TGTGCCAGCAGTTATGCGGCAACAGGAGGGAGCAACTATGGCTACACCTTC	CASSYAATGGSNYGYTF
NA	TRBV5-1	TRBJ1-5	many	TGCGCCAGCAGTCCAGACGGCGACCTTAGCAATCAGCCCCAGCATTTT	CASSPDGDLSNQPQHF
TRBD1	TRBV20-1	TRBJ1-1	many	TGCAGTGCTAGCCAGACAGGGGGGAACACTGAAGCTTTCTTT	CSASQTGGNTEAFF
TRBD1	TRBV5-4	TRBJ2-1	many	TGTGCCAGCAGCTTGGGGACAGGTCTTTACAATGAGCAGTTCTTC	CASSLGTGLYNEQFF
TRBD1	TRBV12-3/TRBV12-4	TRBJ2-1	many	TGTGCCACCAGAGGGACAGCCCAAGGGGGTGAGCAGTTCTTC	CATRGTAQGGEQFF
NA	TRBV20-1	TRBJ2-7	many	TGCAGTGCCAGCCTAAAGGGCAGGGAGAGGTACGAGCAGTACTTC	CSASLKGRERYEQYF
TRBD2	TRBV20-1	TRBJ2-3	many	TGCAGTGCTAGGGTAGCGGGGGGTGATACGCAGTATTTT	CSARVAGGDTQYF
NA	TRBV27	TRBJ2-3	many	TGTGCCAGCAGTTTACCCGGGACTCCCATAACTAGCACAGATACGCAGTATTTT	CASSLPGTPITSTDTQYF
TRBD1	TRBV10-3	TRBJ1-2	many	TGTGCCATCAGTGATGAGGGGACAGGGAGAGGCTACACCTTC	CAISDEGTGRGYTF
NA	TRBV29-1	TRBJ2-3	few	TGCAGCGTTGGGGCAGGGCCAGATACGCAGTATTTT	CSVGAGPDTQYF
TRBD1	TRBV20-1	TRBJ1-1	many	TGCAGTGCTAGAGCCGGGACAGGGTTGAACACTGAAGCTTTCTTT	CSARAGTGLNTEAFF
TRBD2	TRBV12-3/TRBV12-4	TRBJ2-4	NA	TGTGCCAGCAGCCCCTGGAACGGCGGGGGGGCGGTGGCCAAAAACATTCAGTACTTC	CASSPWNGGGAVAKNIQYF
TRBD1	TRBV20-1	TRBJ2-5	many	TGCAGTGCTAAAAGACAGGGGTACCAAGAGACCCAGTACTTC	CSAKRQGYQETQYF
TRBD2	TRBV4-2	TRBJ2-4	many	TGTGCCAGCAGCCTTGGGAGCGGGGGTGCCAAAAACATTCAGTACTTC	CASSLGSGGAKNIQYF
TRBD2	TRBV20-1	TRBJ2-3	many	TGCAGTGCTAGAAGGGGCGGGGGGGCAGATACGCAGTATTTT	CSARRGGGADTQYF
TRBD1	TRBV10-3	TRBJ2-7	NA	TGTGCCATGGGGGCCGGGGGACAGGGGATGTGGGAGCAGTACTTC	CAMGAGGQGMWEQYF
NA	TRBV5-6	TRBJ2-1	many	TGTGCCAGCAGCGGTCCGGCTTATTACAATGAGCAGTTCTTC	CASSGPAYYNEQFF
NA	TRBV25-1	TRBJ2-7	NA	TGTGCCAGCAGTGAGGGGCCTCCGGGGACCTACGAGCAGTACTTC	CASSEGPPGTYEQYF
NA	TRBV3-1	TRBJ1-2	many	TGTGCCAGCAGCCTGGACAGATCGAGTGGCTACACCTTC	CASSLDRSSGYTF
NA	TRBV5-1	TRBJ2-1	NA	TGCGCCAGCGCCCCCTCGGGTAGGGCCTACAATGAGCAGTTCTTC	CASAPSGRAYNEQFF
NA	TRBV12-3/TRBV12-4	TRBJ1-3	many	TGTGCCAGCAGACCAACCGGGACCTCTGGAAACACCATATATTTT	CASRPTGTSGNTIYF
NA	TRBV2	TRBJ1-5	many	TGTGCCAGCAGTGTCTACCTAGGGGAGCCCCAGCATTTT	CASSVYLGEPQHF
TRBD1	TRBV29-1	TRBJ2-2	NA	TGCAGCGTTGAAGTAGGGGGCCGGACCGGGGAGCTGTTTTTT	CSVEVGGRTGELFF
TRBD1	TRBV28	TRBJ2-5	many	TGTGCCAGCAGTACCCTACAGGGGGCAGGGGAGACCCAGTACTTC	CASSTLQGAGETQYF
NA	TRBV20-1	TRBJ1-5	many	TGCAGTGCTAGACGGCGGGGGGGTGGTCAGCCCCAGCATTTT	CSARRRGGGQPQHF
TRBD2	TRBV12-3/TRBV12-4	TRBJ2-3	many	TGTGCCAGCCCACCCGGGGGGACTCATGTCACAGATACGCAGTATTTT	CASPPGGTHVTDTQYF
NA	TRBV9	TRBJ1-6	few	TGTGCCAGCAGCGTAGTCGGGTTTGGGTCACCCCTCCACTTT	CASSVVGFGSPLHF
NA	TRBV25-1	TRBJ2-5	many	TGTGCCAGCAGTGTGGGAGGCCAAGAGACCCAGTACTTC	CASSVGGQETQYF
NA	TRBV7-9	TRBJ1-1	many	TGTGCCAGCAGCTACCTCGGTTACAACACTGAAGCTTTCTTT	CASSYLGYNTEAFF
NA	TRBV14	TRBJ2-5	many	TGTGCCAGCAGCCAAGCGGGGGCGCAGACCCAGTACTTC	CASSQAGAQTQYF
NA	TRBV7-9	TRBJ2-2	many	TGTGCCAGCAGCCAGGACTCAGGGGACACCGGGGAGCTGTTTTTT	CASSQDSGDTGELFF
NA	TRBV10-3	TRBJ2-2	NA	TGTGCCATCAGGGGTAGCTTTAACACCGGGGAGCTGTTTTTT	CAIRGSFNTGELFF
TRBD1	TRBV6-2/TRBV6-3	TRBJ1-1	many	TGTGCCAGCAGTATCCGACCACAGGGGTCTATTAACACTGAAGCTTTCTTT	CASSIRPQGSINTEAFF
TRBD1	TRBV5-1	TRBJ2-2	many	TGCGCCAGCAGCCAAGTGGACAGGCCAATGTCCGGGGAGCTGTTTTTT	CASSQVDRPMSGELFF
TRBD1	TRBV11-2	TRBJ2-7	many	TGTGCCAGCAGCCTCCGACAGGGGCCCGAGGGCGAGCAGTACTTC	CASSLRQGPEGEQYF
NA	TRBV11-2	TRBJ2-3	NA	TGTGCCAGCAGCTTCAGGCAGGGTGCGACCTTAGATACGCAGTATTTT	CASSFRQGATLDTQYF
TRBD1	TRBV20-1	TRBJ1-5	few	TGCAGTGCTAGGCACCCGGGACAGGGTGACCAGCCCCAGCATTTT	CSARHPGQGDQPQHF
TRBD1	TRBV15	TRBJ2-1	many	TGTGCCACCAGCAGAGAAACAGGGGTTGGCTCCGGACAGTTCTTC	CATSRETGVGSGQFF
NA	TRBV7-2	TRBJ2-3	many	TGTGCCAGCAGCGCTCGGAGCGGCGAGACAGATACGCAGTATTTT	CASSARSGETDTQYF
TRBD1	TRBV5-1	TRBJ2-7	many	TGCGCCAGCAGCTCGCAACCGCCGGGACAGGGAGCCTACGAGCAGTACTTC	CASSSQPPGQGAYEQYF
NA	TRBV4-2	TRBJ2-1	NA	TGTGCCAGCGGCCAAGGGTACTATGGAGTTACCTCCTACAATGAGCAGTTCTTC	CASGQGYYGVTSYNEQFF
TRBD1	TRBV24-1	TRBJ2-1	NA	TGTGCCACCAGTGACCCCGGACAGGGGGCGTATGAGCAGTTCTTC	CATSDPGQGAYEQFF
NA	TRBV5-6	TRBJ2-3	many	TGTGCCAGCAGCCGACAGATCACAGATACGCAGTATTTT	CASSRQITDTQYF
NA	TRBV14	TRBJ1-1	many	TGTGCCAGCAGCCTTCCCTCGGCTTTCTTT	CASSLPSAFF
NA	TRBV30	TRBJ1-5	NA	TGTGCCTCCTCGGGTTCGGGGCTTAATCAGCCCCAGCATTTT	CASSGSGLNQPQHF
NA	TRBV15	TRBJ1-5	many	TGTGCCACCAGCAGAAACGTAAGGCAGGCCCAGCATTTT	CATSRNVRQAQHF
NA	TRBV20-1	TRBJ1-1	many	TGCAGTGCCCCCGGGAGGGGGAACACTGAAGCTTTCTTT	CSAPGRGNTEAFF
NA	TRBV20-1	TRBJ2-7	many	TGCAGTGCTAGATCCGGGAACTACGAGCAGTACTTC	CSARSGNYEQYF
TRBD1	TRBV5-1	TRBJ1-1	NA	TGCGCCAGCAGCCTAGGGACAGGCAACACTGCAGCTTTCTTT	CASSLGTGNTAAFF
NA	TRBV10-3	TRBJ2-1	many	TGTGCCATCAGGGAGGGGTTAGGGGTTCGCAATGAGCAGTTCTTC	CAIREGLGVRNEQFF
NA	TRBV13	TRBJ1-6	many	TGTGCCAGCAGCACACGGAGTGCAGGGAGTTCACCCCTCCACTTT	CASSTRSAGSSPLHF
NA	TRBV7-3	TRBJ2-5	many	TGTGCCAGCAGCTCCACCTCGGTAGAGACCCAGTACTTC	CASSSTSVETQYF
TRBD1	TRBV7-2	TRBJ2-1	NA	TGTGCCAGCAGCTTAGGCCGGCAGGGGGCGGGACAGGGTGGGCAGTTCTTC	CASSLGRQGAGQGGQFF
TRBD2	TRBV6-2/TRBV6-3	TRBJ2-3	many	TGTGCCAGCAGGGCGCCGGGACTAGCGGGGGTGTCCTATGGCACAGATACGCAGTATTTT	CASRAPGLAGVSYGTDTQYF